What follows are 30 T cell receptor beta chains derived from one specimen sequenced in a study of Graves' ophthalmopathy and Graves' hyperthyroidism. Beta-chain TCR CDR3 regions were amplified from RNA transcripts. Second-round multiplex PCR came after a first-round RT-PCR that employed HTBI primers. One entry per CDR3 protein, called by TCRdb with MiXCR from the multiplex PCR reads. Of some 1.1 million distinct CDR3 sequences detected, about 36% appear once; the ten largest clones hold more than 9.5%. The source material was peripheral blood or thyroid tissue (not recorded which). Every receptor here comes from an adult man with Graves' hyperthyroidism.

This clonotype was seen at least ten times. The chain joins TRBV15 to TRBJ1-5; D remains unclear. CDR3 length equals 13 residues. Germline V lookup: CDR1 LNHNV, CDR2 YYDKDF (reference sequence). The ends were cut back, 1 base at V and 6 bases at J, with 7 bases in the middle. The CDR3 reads CATSRVGSQPQHF. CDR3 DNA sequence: TGTGCCACCAGCAGAGTGGGCAGTCAGCCCCAGCATTTT.

CDR3 region: CASSERLGTEAFF. DNA of the CDR3: TGTGCCAGCAGTGAACGGTTGGGCACTGAAGCTTTCTTT. The gene calls are TRBV2 and TRBJ1-1, with D hard to call. Germline CDR1 and CDR2: SNHLY and FYNNEI. CDR3 length: 13 amino acids. With 2 bases removed from V and 4 bases from J, the gap between germline ends came to 8 bases.

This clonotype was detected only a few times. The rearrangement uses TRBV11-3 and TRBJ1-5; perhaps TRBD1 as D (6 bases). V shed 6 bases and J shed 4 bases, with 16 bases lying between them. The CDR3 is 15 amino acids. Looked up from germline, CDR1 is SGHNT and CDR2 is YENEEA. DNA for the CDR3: TGTGCCAGCAGACTTGCGGGACAATTGAATCAGCCCCAGCATTTT. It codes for CASRLAGQLNQPQHF.

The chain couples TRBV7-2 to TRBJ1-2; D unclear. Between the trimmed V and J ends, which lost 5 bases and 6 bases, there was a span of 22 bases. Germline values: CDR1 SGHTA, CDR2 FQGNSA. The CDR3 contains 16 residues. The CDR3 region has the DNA TGTGCCAGCAGCAAAGCACACAGAAACGATTTTCATGGCTACACCTTC. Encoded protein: CASSKAHRNDFHGYTF.

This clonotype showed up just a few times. The DNA for the CDR3 is TGCGCCAGCAGCCCCACCTCCGGGACAGGGGGCGGCGAGCAGTACTTC. Translating it yields CASSPTSGTGGGEQYF. This sequence joins TRBV4-1 and TRBJ2-7; TRBD1 matches at 12 bases. With 4 bases clipped from V and 6 bases from J, the junction kept 10 bases outside the gene matches. The CDR3 has 16 residues. CDR1 and CDR2 (germline): MGHRA, YSYEKL.

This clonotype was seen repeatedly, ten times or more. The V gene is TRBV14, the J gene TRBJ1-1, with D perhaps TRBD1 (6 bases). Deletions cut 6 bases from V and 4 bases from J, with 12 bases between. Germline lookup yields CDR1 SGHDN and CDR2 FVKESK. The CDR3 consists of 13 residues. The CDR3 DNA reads TGTGCCAGCAGTCGTCAGGGGTTCACTGAAGCTTTCTTT. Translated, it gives CASSRQGFTEAFF.

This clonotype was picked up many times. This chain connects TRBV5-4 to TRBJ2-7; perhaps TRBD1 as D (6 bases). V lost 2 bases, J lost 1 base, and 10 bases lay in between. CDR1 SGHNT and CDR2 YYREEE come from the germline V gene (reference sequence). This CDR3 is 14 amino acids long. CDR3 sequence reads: CASSLQGRSYEQYF. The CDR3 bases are TGTGCCAGCAGCTTACAGGGTAGGTCCTACGAGCAGTACTTC.

In DNA form, the CDR3 reads TGTGCCAGCAGCCTAACAGCTATCAACACCGGGGAGCTGTTTTTT. Translation: CASSLTAINTGELFF. The chain employs TRBV7-2 and TRBJ2-2; D remains ambiguous. The V gene lost 5 bases and the J gene lost 2 bases, with 12 bases spanning the gap. Looked up from germline, CDR1 is SGHTA and CDR2 is FQGNSA. The CDR3 contains 15 residues. Filled out from reference TRBV7-2 and TRBJ2-2, the complete variable domain reads GAGVSQSPSNKVTEKGKDVELRCDPISGHTALYWYRQSLGQGLEFLIYFQGNSAPDKSGLPSDRFSAERTGGSVSTLTIQRTQQEDSAVYLCASSLTAINTGELFFGEGSRLTVL.

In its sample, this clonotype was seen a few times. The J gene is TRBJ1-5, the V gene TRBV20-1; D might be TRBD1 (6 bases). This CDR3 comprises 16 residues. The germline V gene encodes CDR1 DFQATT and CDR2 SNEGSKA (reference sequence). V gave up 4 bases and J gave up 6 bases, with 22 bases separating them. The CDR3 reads CSAKGPVITGSQPQHF. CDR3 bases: TGCAGTGCTAAGGGTCCCGTGATTACAGGGAGTCAGCCCCAGCATTTT.

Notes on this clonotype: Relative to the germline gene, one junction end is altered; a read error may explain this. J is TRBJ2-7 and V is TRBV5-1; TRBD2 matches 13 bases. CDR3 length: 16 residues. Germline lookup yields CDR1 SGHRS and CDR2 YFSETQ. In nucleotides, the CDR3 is TGCGCCAGCAGCGGGACTAGCGGGGATTTTACCGGGGAGCTGTACTTC. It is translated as CASSGTSGDFTGELYF.

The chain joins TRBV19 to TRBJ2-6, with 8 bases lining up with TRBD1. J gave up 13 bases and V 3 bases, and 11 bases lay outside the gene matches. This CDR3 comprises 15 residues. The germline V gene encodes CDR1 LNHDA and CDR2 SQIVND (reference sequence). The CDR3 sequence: CASSISRTGLGVLTF. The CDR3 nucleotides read TGTGCCAGTAGTATCTCAAGGACAGGGTTGGGAGTCCTGACTTTC.

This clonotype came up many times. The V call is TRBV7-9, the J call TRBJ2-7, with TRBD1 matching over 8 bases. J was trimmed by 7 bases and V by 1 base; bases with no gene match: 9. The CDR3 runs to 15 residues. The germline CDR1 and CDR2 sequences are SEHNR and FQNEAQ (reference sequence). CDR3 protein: CASSLEGTGFKEQYF. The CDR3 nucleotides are TGTGCCAGCAGCTTAGAAGGGACAGGCTTTAAGGAGCAGTACTTC.

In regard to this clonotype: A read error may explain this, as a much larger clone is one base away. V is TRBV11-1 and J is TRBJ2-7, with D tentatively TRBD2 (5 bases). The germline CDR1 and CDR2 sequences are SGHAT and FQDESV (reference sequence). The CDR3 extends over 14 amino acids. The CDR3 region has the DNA TGTGTCAGCAACTCAGCGGCATCGGACTACGAGCAGTACTTC. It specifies CVSNSAASDYEQYF.

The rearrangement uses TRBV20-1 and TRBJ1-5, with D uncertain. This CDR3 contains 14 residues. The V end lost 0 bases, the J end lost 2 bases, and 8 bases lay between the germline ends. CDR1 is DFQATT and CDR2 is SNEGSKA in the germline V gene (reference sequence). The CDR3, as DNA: TGCAGTGCTAGAGATTGGCAAGGCAATCAGCCCCAGCATTTT. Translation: CSARDWQGNQPQHF.

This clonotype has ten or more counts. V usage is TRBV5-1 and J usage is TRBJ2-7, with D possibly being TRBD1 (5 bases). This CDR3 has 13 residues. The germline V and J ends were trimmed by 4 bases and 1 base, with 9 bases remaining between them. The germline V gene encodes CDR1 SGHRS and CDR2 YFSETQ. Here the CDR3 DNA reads TGCGCCAGCAGCGGGGCCAATTCCTACGAGCAGTACTTC. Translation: CASSGANSYEQYF. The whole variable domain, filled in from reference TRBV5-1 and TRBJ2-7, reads KAGVTQTPRYLIKTRGQQVTLSCSPISGHRSVSWYQQTPGQGLQFLFEYFSETQRNKGNFPGRFSGRQFSNSRSEMNVSTLELGDSALYLCASSGANSYEQYFGPGTRLTVT.

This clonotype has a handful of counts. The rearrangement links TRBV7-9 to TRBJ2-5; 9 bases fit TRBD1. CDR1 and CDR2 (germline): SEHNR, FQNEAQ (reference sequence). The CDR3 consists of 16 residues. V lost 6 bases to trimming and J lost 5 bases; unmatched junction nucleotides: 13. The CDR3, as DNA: TGTGCCAGCAGTCCTGAACCGGGACAGGGAAAGGAGACCCAGTACTTC. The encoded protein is CASSPEPGQGKETQYF.

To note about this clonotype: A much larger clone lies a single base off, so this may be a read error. The CDR3 spells CSAPWGREVEQYF. CDR3 sequence (DNA): TGCAGTGCCCCGTGGGGCAGGGAGGTCGAGCAGTACTTC. The chain uses TRBV20-1 and TRBJ2-7; a possible D gene is TRBD2 (6 bases). This CDR3 comprises 13 residues. The germline V gene has CDR1 DFQATT and CDR2 SNEGSKA (reference sequence). Between the trimmed V and J ends, which lost 6 bases and 6 bases, there was a span of 18 bases.

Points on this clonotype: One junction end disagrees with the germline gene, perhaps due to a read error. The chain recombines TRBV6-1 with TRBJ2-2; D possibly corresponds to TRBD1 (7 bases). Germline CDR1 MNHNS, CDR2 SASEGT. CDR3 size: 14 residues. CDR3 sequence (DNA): TGCGCCAGCAGTGGGGGGACAGACACCGGGGAGCTGTTTTTT. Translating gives CASSGGTDTGELFF.

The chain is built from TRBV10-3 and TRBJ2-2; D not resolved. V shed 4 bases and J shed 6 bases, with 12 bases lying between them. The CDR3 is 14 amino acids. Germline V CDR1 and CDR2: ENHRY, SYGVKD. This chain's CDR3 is CAISGVKVAGELFF. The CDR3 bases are TGTGCCATCAGTGGCGTTAAGGTCGCCGGGGAGCTGTTTTTT.

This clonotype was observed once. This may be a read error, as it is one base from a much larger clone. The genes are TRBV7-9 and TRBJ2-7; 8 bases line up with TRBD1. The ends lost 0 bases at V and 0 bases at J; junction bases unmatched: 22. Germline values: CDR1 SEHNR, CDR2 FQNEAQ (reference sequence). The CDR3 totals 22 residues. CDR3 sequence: CASSLAGQAYGLAKDSSYEQYF. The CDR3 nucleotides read TGTGCCAGCAGCTTAGCGGGACAGGCCTACGGACTGGCGAAGGATTCCTCCTACGAGCAGTACTTC.

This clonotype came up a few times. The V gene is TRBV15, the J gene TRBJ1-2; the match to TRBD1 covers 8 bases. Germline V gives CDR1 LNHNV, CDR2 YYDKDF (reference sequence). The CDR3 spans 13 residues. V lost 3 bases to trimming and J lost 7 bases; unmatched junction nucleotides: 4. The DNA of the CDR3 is TGTGCCACCAGCAGGACAGGGGTGGCTGGCTACACCTTC. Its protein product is CATSRTGVAGYTF.

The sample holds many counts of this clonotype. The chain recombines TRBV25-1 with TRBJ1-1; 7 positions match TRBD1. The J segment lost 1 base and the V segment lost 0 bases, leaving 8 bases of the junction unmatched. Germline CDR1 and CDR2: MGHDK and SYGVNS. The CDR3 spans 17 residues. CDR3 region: CASSEYGRGAGNTEAFF. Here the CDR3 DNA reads TGTGCCAGCAGTGAATATGGCAGGGGGGCTGGGAACACTGAAGCTTTCTTT. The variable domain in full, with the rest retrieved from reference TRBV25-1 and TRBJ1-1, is EADIYQTPRYLVIGTGKKITLECSQTMGHDKMYWYQQDPGMELHLIHYSYGVNSTEKGDLSSESTVSRIRTEHFPLTLESARPSHTSQYLCASSEYGRGAGNTEAFFGQGTRLTVV.

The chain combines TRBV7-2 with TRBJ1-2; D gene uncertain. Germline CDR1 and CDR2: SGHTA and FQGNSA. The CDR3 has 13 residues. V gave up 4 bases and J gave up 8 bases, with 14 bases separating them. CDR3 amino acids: CASSSTSQRGYTF. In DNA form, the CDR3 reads TGTGCCAGCAGCTCCACCTCCCAGCGGGGCTACACCTTC.

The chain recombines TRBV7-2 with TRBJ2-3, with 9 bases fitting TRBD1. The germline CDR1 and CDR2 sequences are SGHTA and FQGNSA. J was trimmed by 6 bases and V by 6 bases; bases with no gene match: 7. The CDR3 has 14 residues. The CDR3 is CASRADRGRDTQYF. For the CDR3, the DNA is TGTGCCAGCAGAGCGGACAGGGGTCGGGATACGCAGTATTTT.

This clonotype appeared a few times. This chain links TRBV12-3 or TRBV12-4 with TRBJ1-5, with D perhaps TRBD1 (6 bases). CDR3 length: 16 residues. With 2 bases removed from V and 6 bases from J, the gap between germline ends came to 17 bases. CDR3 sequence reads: CASSLSADRKIQPQHF. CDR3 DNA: TGTGCCAGCAGTTTATCGGCGGACAGAAAAATTCAGCCCCAGCATTTT.

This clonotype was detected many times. Here the CDR3 DNA reads TGTGCCATCAGTGAAAGGGGAGGTTCACCCCTCCACTTT. Protein: CAISERGGSPLHF. This chain uses TRBV10-3 with TRBJ1-6, with D possibly TRBD1 on 5 matching bases. The V end was cut by 3 bases, the J end by 9 bases, with 9 bases between. Germline CDR1 is ENHRY and CDR2 is SYGVKD. This CDR3 comprises 13 residues.

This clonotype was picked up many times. DNA of the CDR3: TGCAGTGCTAGAAGTAGCGCTAGCAATCAGCCCCAGCATTTT. Translated: CSARSSASNQPQHF. This chain connects TRBV20-1 to TRBJ1-5, with unresolved D. The CDR3 is 14 amino acids. V lost 2 bases and J 0 bases, leaving 8 bases between the germline ends. Germline lookup yields CDR1 DFQATT and CDR2 SNEGSKA (reference sequence).

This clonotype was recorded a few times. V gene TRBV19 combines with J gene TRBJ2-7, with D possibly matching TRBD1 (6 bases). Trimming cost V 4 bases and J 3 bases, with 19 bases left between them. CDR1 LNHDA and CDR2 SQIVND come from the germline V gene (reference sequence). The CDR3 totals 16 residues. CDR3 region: CASSTATRGWLYEQYF. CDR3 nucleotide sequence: TGTGCCAGTAGTACCGCCACGAGGGGGTGGCTCTACGAGCAGTACTTC.

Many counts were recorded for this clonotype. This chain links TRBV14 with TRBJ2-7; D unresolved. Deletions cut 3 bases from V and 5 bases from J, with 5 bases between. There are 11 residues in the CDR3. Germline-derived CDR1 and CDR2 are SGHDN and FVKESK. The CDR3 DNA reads TGTGCCAGCAGCCATCGGGACGAGCAGTACTTC. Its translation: CASSHRDEQYF.

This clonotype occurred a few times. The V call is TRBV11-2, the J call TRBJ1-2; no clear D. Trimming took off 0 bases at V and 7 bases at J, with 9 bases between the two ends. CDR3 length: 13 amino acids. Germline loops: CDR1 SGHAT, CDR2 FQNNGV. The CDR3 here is CASSLERVTGYTF. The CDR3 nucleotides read TGTGCCAGCAGCTTAGAGAGGGTCACTGGCTACACCTTC. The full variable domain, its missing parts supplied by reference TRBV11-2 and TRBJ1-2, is EAGVAQSPRYKIIEKRQSVAFWCNPISGHATLYWYQQILGQGPKLLIQFQNNGVVDDSQLPKDRFSAERLKGVDSTLKIQPAKLEDSAVYLCASSLERVTGYTFGSGTRLTVV.